One and the same sample provided the 20 T cell receptor beta chains below, sequenced in a study of control samples from healthy donors and cancer patients. Here immunoSEQ multiplex PCR was the method, and the copy in TCRdb shows in-frame clones only, minus some. This sample has about 110,000 clones; around 89% occur once, and the top ten carry about 16%. Specimen: blood. The source of these receptors is a woman aged 45-65 years in good health.

The CDR3 protein is CASSQDEAGDLYNEQFF. DNA for the CDR3: TGTGCCAGCAGCCAAGACGAAGCGGGGGACCTTTACAATGAGCAGTTCTTC. The chain couples TRBV14 to TRBJ2-1; 8 bases are shared with TRBD2. CDR3 size: 17 residues. The germline gives CDR1 SGHDN, CDR2 FVKESK. The V and J ends lost 0 bases and 4 bases, in that order; junction bases with no gene match: 8.

The chain couples TRBV6-1 to TRBJ2-7; D ambiguous. Per germline, CDR1 MNHNS and CDR2 SASEGT. The CDR3 is 13 amino acids. V gave up 2 bases and J gave up 2 bases, with 7 bases separating them. This CDR3 reads CASSEYQAYEQYF. The CDR3 coding sequence is TGTGCCAGCAGTGAATACCAGGCCTACGAGCAGTACTTC.

The V call is TRBV20-1, the J call TRBJ2-1; possibly TRBD1 for D (5 bases). Trimming took off 6 bases at V and 12 bases at J, with 15 bases between the two ends. The CDR3 contains 11 residues. CDR1 is DFQATT and CDR2 is SNEGSKA in the germline V gene (reference sequence). The CDR3 loop is CSALRTGGQFF. The CDR3 nucleotides are TGCAGTGCACTTAGAACAGGTGGGCAGTTCTTC.

This clone has a handful of counts. The chain uses TRBV7-2 and TRBJ2-5; TRBD2 matches at 8 bases. This CDR3 region has 16 residues. The V and J ends lost 5 bases and 4 bases, in that order; junction bases with no gene match: 12. CDR1 SGHTA and CDR2 FQGNSA come from the germline V gene. The CDR3 nucleotides read TGTGCCAGCAGCAGGCTCGGGACTAGTTTAGGAGAGACCCAGTACTTC. As protein: CASSRLGTSLGETQYF.

The rearrangement uses TRBV6-1 and TRBJ2-7, with D uncertain. This CDR3 has 14 residues. Trimming shortened V by 3 bases and J by 2 bases, and 11 bases separated the two germline ends. Looked up from germline, CDR1 is MNHNS and CDR2 is SASEGT. This chain's CDR3 is CASSDLQVPYEQYF. The CDR3 nucleotides are TGTGCCAGCAGTGATCTTCAGGTCCCCTACGAGCAGTACTTC.

This chain joins TRBV4-3 and TRBJ1-1; a possible D gene is TRBD1 (5 bases). The germline gives CDR1 LGHNA, CDR2 YSLEER. Trimming removed 0 bases from V and 3 bases from J, with 14 bases in between. The CDR3 runs to 16 residues. The CDR3 sequence is CASSQDWAQGYTEAFF. CDR3 DNA sequence: TGCGCCAGCAGCCAAGATTGGGCCCAGGGTTACACTGAAGCTTTCTTT.

This chain connects TRBV19 to TRBJ2-1; D is uncertain. The CDR3 runs to 15 residues. Trimming removed 5 bases from V and 8 bases from J, with 19 bases in between. Germline V gives CDR1 LNHDA, CDR2 SQIVND (reference sequence). CDR3 bases: TGTGCCAGTAGTGAACCCTTCCGGGTGATCGATGAGCAGTTCTTC. Encoded protein: CASSEPFRVIDEQFF.

This chain joins TRBV19 and TRBJ2-1; no reliable D call. CDR1 is LNHDA and CDR2 is SQIVND in the germline V gene (reference sequence). This CDR3 has 15 amino acids. Trimming took 1 base from V and 7 from J, leaving 14 bases between them. DNA for the CDR3: TGTGCCAGTAGTATAGGGGGTACCTTATTAAATGAGCAGTTCTTC. Translated: CASSIGGTLLNEQFF.

The chain joins TRBV10-3 to TRBJ2-5; 10 nucleotides align to TRBD2. The CDR3 contains 16 residues. The ends lost 2 bases at V and 2 bases at J; junction bases unmatched: 5. The germline CDR1 and CDR2 sequences are ENHRY and SYGVKD. In DNA form, the CDR3 reads TGTGCCATCAGTGAGCCCGGACTAGCGGATCAAGAGACCCAGTACTTC. Its protein is CAISEPGLADQETQYF.

The chain carries TRBV10-2 and TRBJ1-2; D unclear. Germline assignment: CDR1 WSHSY and CDR2 SAAADI. The CDR3 length is 13 residues. V was trimmed by 4 bases and J by 5 bases, leaving 11 bases between them. The CDR3 protein is CASSAGQQYGYTF. CDR3 sequence (DNA): TGCGCCAGCAGTGCAGGCCAACAGTATGGCTACACCTTC.

This clone has just one count. The chain combines TRBV4-2 with TRBJ1-2; no firm D call. CDR1 is LGHNA, CDR2 YNFKEQ, per germline. This CDR3 region has 11 residues. V gave up 0 bases and J gave up 9 bases, with 5 bases separating them. CDR3 DNA sequence: TGTGCCAGCAGCCAAGAGGGGTGCTACACCTTC. It encodes CASSQEGCYTF.

This clone occurred a few times. This chain uses TRBV5-1 with TRBJ2-1, with 11 bases identical to TRBD2. Per the germline V gene, CDR1 is SGHRS and CDR2 is YFSETQ. The CDR3 is made up of 14 amino acids. Unmatched junction bases numbered 7, after V lost 5 bases and J lost 9 bases. CDR3 loop: CASSWTSGPFEQFF. The CDR3 nucleotides read TGCGCCAGCAGTTGGACTAGCGGGCCATTTGAGCAGTTCTTC. The complete variable domain, with remaining parts taken from reference TRBV5-1 and TRBJ2-1, reads KAGVTQTPRYLIKTRGQQVTLSCSPISGHRSVSWYQQTPGQGLQFLFEYFSETQRNKGNFPGRFSGRQFSNSRSEMNVSTLELGDSALYLCASSWTSGPFEQFFGPGTRLTVL.

The rearrangement joins TRBV30 to TRBJ1-1; no firm D call. The CDR3 is 14 residues long. Germline-derived CDR1 and CDR2 are GTSNPN and SVGIG (reference sequence). Trimming pared 1 base from V and 0 bases from J, leaving 9 bases between. The CDR3: CAWSGHNMNTEAFF. CDR3 coding DNA: TGTGCCTGGAGTGGGCATAACATGAACACTGAAGCTTTCTTT. Looking up the rest from reference TRBV30 and TRBJ1-1 gives the full variable domain: SQTIHQWPATLVQPVGSPLSLECTVEGTSNPNLYWYRQAAGRGLQLLFYSVGIGQISSEVPQNLSASRPQDRQFILSSKKLLLSDSGFYLCAWSGHNMNTEAFFGQGTRLTVV.

The rearrangement links TRBV5-5 to TRBJ2-7; D is ambiguous. The germline V and J ends were trimmed by 0 bases and 1 base, with 14 bases remaining between them. In germline, CDR1 is SGHKS, CDR2 YYEKEE (reference sequence). CDR3 length: 16 residues. CDR3 sequence: CASSLGVLGLSYEQYV. CDR3 DNA: TGTGCCAGCAGCTTGGGGGTTCTAGGGTTATCCTACGAGCAGTACGTC.

The chain has TRBV4-1 and TRBJ1-5; 8 bases are a match to TRBD1. Germline assignment: CDR1 MGHRA and CDR2 YSYEKL. V lost 2 bases, J lost 2 bases, and 2 bases stayed unmatched. This CDR3 comprises 15 residues. CDR3 residues: CASSQTGGGNQPQHF. CDR3 bases: TGCGCCAGCAGCCAAACAGGGGGGGGCAATCAGCCCCAGCATTTT.

This clone was observed a few times. V and J are TRBV6-2 or TRBV6-3 and TRBJ1-5, with D perhaps TRBD1 (6 bases). The germline V gene encodes CDR1 MNHEY and CDR2 SVGEGT. CDR3 length: 15 residues. Trimming pared 6 bases from V and 1 base from J, leaving 13 bases between. DNA for the CDR3: TGTGCCAGCAGCGGCAGGGGATTGAGCAATCAGCCCCAGCATTTT. Encoded protein: CASSGRGLSNQPQHF.

This clone is a singleton in its sample. This chain joins TRBV19 and TRBJ1-6; D possibly corresponds to TRBD1 (6 bases). CDR3 length: 14 residues. Trimming took off 5 bases at V and 9 bases at J, with 14 bases between the two ends. Germline lookup yields CDR1 LNHDA and CDR2 SQIVND (reference sequence). Here the CDR3 reads CASSSQGNGSPLHF. DNA of the CDR3: TGTGCCAGTAGTTCACAGGGTAACGGTTCACCCCTCCACTTT.

The V and J genes are TRBV9 and TRBJ1-5, with 10 bases matching TRBD1. The CDR3 is 15 residues long. Trimming removed 0 bases from V and 5 bases from J; junction bases left unmatched: 2. Per the germline V gene, CDR1 is SGDLS and CDR2 is YYNGEE. This chain's CDR3 is CASSVDDRGHQPQHF. For the CDR3, the DNA is TGTGCCAGCAGCGTAGACGACAGGGGGCATCAGCCCCAGCATTTT. The entire variable domain, with the rest obtained from reference TRBV9 and TRBJ1-5, is as follows: DSGVTQTPKHLITATGQRVTLRCSPRSGDLSVYWYQQSLDQGLQFLIQYYNGEERAKGNILERFSAQQFPDLHSELNLSSLELGDSALYFCASSVDDRGHQPQHFGDGTRLSIL.

V usage is TRBV14 and J usage is TRBJ2-3; 8 positions match TRBD2. The CDR3 consists of 16 residues. Germline CDR1 SGHDN, CDR2 FVKESK. The V segment lost 2 bases and the J segment 0 bases; nucleotides outside the gene matches: 4. CDR3 bases: TGTGCCAGCAGCCAATGGTTAGCGGGGAGCACAGATACGCAGTATTTT. It encodes CASSQWLAGSTDTQYF.

The rearrangement uses TRBV28 and TRBJ1-5; D is uncertain. The V and J ends lost 6 bases and 5 bases respectively, with 17 bases between them. The CDR3 extends over 15 amino acids. Germline V CDR1 and CDR2: MDHEN, SYDVKM. DNA of the CDR3: TGTGCCAGCAGCCTCCCCGGGAGCCGGCATCAGCCCCAGCATTTT. This sequence encodes CASSLPGSRHQPQHF.